This TCR beta chain was recovered during a study of shared clonotypes between healthy human individuals. Across the study: Donors had three CD4 naive, three CD4 memory, two CD8 naive and one CD8 memory plate apiece.

It was at deep level that the assay was run. Every subset's genomic DNA went evenly onto several immunoSEQ plates. Repertoires were generated with immunoSEQ multiplex PCR, while TCRdb's copy carries only in-frame clones and drops some. The top ten clones hold around 0.13% of a sample with around 2,000,000 clones, roughly 94% of them seen once. Germline-derived CDR1 and CDR2 are SGHTA and FQGNSA. The CDR3 covers 17 residues. V was clipped by 1 base and J by 3 bases, with 17 bases between them. Specimen: naive CD4+ T cells sorted from blood. Subset given: CD45RA+ positively selected. The sequence was collected from a man younger than 30 in good health. The rearrangement joins TRBV7-2 to TRBJ2-3; TRBD2 is a possible D gene (5 bases). The CDR3 loop is CASSLVLATSWTDTQYF. The CDR3 DNA follows: TGTGCCAGCAGCTTAGTGCTAGCTACGAGTTGGACAGATACGCAGTATTTT.